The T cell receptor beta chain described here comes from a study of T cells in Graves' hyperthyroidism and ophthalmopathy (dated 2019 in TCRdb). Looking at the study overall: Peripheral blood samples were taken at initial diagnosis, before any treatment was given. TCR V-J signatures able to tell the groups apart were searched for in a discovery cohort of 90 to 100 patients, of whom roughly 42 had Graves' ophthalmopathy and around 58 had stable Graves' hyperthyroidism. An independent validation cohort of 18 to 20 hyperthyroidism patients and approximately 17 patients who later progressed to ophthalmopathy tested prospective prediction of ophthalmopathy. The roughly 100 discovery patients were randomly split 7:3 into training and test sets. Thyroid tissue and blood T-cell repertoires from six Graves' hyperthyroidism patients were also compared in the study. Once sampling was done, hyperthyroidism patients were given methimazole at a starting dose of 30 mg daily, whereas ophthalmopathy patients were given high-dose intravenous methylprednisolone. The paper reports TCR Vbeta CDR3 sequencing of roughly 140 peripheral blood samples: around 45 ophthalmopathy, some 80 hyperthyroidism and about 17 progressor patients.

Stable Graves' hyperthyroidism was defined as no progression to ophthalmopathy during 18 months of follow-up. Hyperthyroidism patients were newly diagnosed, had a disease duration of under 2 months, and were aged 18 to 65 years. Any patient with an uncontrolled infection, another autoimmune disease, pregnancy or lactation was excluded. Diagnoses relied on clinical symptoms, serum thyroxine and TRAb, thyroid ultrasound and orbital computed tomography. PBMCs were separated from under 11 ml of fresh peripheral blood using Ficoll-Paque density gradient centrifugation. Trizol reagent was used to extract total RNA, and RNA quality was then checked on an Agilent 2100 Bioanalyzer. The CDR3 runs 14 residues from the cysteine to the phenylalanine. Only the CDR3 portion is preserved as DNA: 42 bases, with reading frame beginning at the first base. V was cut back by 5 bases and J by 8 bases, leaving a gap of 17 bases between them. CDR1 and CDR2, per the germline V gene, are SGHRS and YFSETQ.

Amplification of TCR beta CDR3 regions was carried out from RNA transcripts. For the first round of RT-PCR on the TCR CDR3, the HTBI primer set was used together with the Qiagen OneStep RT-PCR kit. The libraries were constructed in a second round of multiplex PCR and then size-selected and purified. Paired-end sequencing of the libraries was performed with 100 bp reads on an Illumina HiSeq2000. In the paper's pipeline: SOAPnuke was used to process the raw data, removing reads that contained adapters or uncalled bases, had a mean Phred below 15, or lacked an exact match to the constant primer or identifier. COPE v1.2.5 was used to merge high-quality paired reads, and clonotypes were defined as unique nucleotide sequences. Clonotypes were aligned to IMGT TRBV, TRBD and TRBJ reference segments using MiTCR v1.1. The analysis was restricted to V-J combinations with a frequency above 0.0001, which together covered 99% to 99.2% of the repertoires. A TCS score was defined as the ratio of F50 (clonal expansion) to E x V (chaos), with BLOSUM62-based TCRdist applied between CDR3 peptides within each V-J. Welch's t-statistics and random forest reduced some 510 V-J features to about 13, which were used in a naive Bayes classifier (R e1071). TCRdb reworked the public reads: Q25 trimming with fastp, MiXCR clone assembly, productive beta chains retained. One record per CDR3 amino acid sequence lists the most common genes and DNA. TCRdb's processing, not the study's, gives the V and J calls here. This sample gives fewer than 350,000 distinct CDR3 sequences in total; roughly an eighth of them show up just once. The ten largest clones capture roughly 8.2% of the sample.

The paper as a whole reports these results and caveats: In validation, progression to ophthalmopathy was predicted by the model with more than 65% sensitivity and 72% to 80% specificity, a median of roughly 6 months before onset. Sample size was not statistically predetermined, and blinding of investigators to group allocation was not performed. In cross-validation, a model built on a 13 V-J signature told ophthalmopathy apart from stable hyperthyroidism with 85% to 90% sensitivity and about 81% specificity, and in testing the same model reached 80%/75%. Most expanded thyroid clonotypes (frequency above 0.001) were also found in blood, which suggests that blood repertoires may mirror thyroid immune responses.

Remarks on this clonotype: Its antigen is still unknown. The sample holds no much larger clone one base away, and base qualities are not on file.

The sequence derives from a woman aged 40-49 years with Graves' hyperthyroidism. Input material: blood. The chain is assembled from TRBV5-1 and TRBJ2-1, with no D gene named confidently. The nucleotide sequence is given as TGCGCCAGCAGGGGCCCAGGTATGGGCGATGAGCAGTTCTTC. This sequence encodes CASRGPGMGDEQFF.